The source of this TCR beta chain is a study of control samples from healthy donors and cancer patients. With 0 bases clipped from V and 5 bases from J, the junction kept 1 base outside the gene matches. The length of the CDR3 is 14 residues. CDR1 and CDR2 from the germline V gene are MRHNA and SNTAGT. Libraries were prepared by immunoSEQ multiplex PCR; TCRdb keeps only in-frame clonotypes and omits some of them. The table has 54,000 or so clones, around 95% seen once. This clone has just a few counts. The TCR was taken from a young man in good health. The chain joins TRBV6-4 to TRBJ2-1; 7 nucleotides line up with TRBD1. The sample consisted of blood. CDR3 sequence reads: CASSDSGQHNEQFF. Here the CDR3 DNA reads TGTGCCAGCAGTGACTCGGGACAGCACAATGAGCAGTTCTTC.